The 26 T cell receptor beta chains in this list originate from one sample, sequenced in a study of blood T cell repertoires in COVID-19. The data were produced by immunoSEQ multiplex PCR, yet TCRdb's version contains in-frame clones alone and is incomplete. The table has fewer than 150,000 clones, approximately 80% seen once. The material sequenced was peripheral blood. The receptors derive from a woman older than 75 in a cohort sampled during active or convalescent COVID-19.

The chain recombines TRBV6-4 with TRBJ2-1; the D gene is possibly TRBD1 (5 bases). Germline V gene data show CDR1 as MRHNA and CDR2 as SNTAGT. Trimming pared 2 bases from V and 12 bases from J, leaving 8 bases between. This CDR3 has 11 amino acids. This CDR3 reads CASSDDQGQFF. The CDR3 region has the DNA TGTGCCAGCAGTGACGACCAGGGGCAGTTCTTC.

This chain uses TRBV19 with TRBJ1-1; D is possibly TRBD1 (6 bases). V shed 6 bases and J shed 8 bases, with 10 bases lying between them. CDR1 and CDR2 from the germline V gene are LNHDA and SQIVND (reference sequence). The CDR3 totals 11 residues. The CDR3 DNA sequence: TGTGCCAGTAGCCACGACAGGGAAGCTTTCTTT. This encodes CASSHDREAFF.

The V call is TRBV23-1, the J call TRBJ2-7; the D gene is possibly TRBD1 (6 bases). TRBV23-1 is filed as an ORF, its function uncertain. Trimming took 4 bases from V and 6 from J, leaving 13 bases between them. The CDR3 contains 13 residues. The CDR3 protein is CASSRTGTGEQYF. CDR3 DNA sequence: TGCGCCAGCAGTCGCACAGGGACGGGCGAGCAGTACTTC.

The CDR3 loop reads CATRGQGGTGELFF. CDR3 in DNA: TGTGCCACCAGGGGACAGGGGGGCACCGGGGAGCTGTTTTTT. The chain recombines TRBV24-1 with TRBJ2-2; TRBD1 aligns across 11 bases. This CDR3 has 14 amino acids. Looked up from germline, CDR1 is KGHDR and CDR2 is SFDVKD. V shed 7 bases and J 4 bases; nucleotides not matched to a gene: 1.

The chain carries TRBV2 and TRBJ1-1; tentative D call: TRBD1 (5 bases). In germline, CDR1 is SNHLY, CDR2 FYNNEI. The CDR3 covers 13 residues. V was pared by 7 bases and J by 11 bases, with 20 bases between. The CDR3 sequence is CASTKDTSPVAFF. DNA for the CDR3: TGTGCCAGCACCAAGGACACTTCCCCGGTGGCTTTCTTT.

The chain is built from TRBV7-6 and TRBJ2-3; D perhaps matches TRBD1 (6 bases). Germline lookup yields CDR1 SGHVS and CDR2 FNYEAQ. Trimming pared 3 bases from V and 5 bases from J, leaving 9 bases between. This CDR3 region has 13 residues. CDR3 loop: CASSFAGVDTQYF. The DNA of the CDR3 is TGTGCCAGCAGCTTCGCAGGGGTAGATACGCAGTATTTT.

The chain employs TRBV7-2 and TRBJ2-5; 15 positions agree with TRBD2. This CDR3 comprises 18 residues. Germline CDR1 reads SGHTA; CDR2 reads FQGNSA. J was trimmed by 4 bases and V by 6 bases; bases with no gene match: 12. CDR3: CASSIVGTSGGRLETQYF. As DNA, the CDR3 is TGTGCCAGCAGTATAGTCGGGACTAGCGGGGGGAGGTTAGAGACCCAGTACTTC.

The chain is built from TRBV5-1 and TRBJ1-2; D gene ambiguous. Germline V CDR1 and CDR2: SGHRS, YFSETQ. V gave up 0 bases and J gave up 3 bases, with 3 bases separating them. The CDR3 loop spans 12 amino acids. The CDR3 sequence: CASSLGDYGYTF. CDR3 sequence (DNA): TGCGCCAGCAGCTTGGGCGACTATGGCTACACCTTC.

This clone has just a few counts. The CDR3 DNA reads TGTGCCAGTAGTGAATGGACAGGCGGATTATTAAGGAATCAGCCCCAGCATTTT. It is translated as CASSEWTGGLLRNQPQHF. This rearrangement joins TRBV19 to TRBJ1-5, with 7 positions matching TRBD1. The V gene's germline CDR1 is LNHDA and CDR2 SQIVND (reference sequence). The CDR3 length is 18 residues. J was trimmed by 4 bases and V by 5 bases; bases with no gene match: 17.

V and J are TRBV11-3 and TRBJ2-5; 13 positions agree with TRBD2. CDR1 SGHNT and CDR2 YENEEA come from the germline V gene. CDR3 length equals 16 residues. Unmatched junction bases numbered 5, after V lost 4 bases and J lost 3 bases. DNA for the CDR3: TGTGCCAGCAGCTCTACCGGGACTAGCGGGAAAGAGACCCAGTACTTC. Its translation: CASSSTGTSGKETQYF. Using reference TRBV11-3 and TRBJ2-5 for the parts outside the CDR3, the full variable domain is EAGVVQSPRYKIIEKKQPVAFWCNPISGHNTLYWYLQNLGQGPELLIRYENEEAVDDSQLPKDRFSAERLKGVDSTLKIQPAELGDSAVYLCASSSTGTSGKETQYFGPGTRLLVL.

The chain is built from TRBV6-2 or TRBV6-3 and TRBJ1-6, with 10 bases matching TRBD1. This CDR3 region has 17 residues. CDR1 MNHEY and CDR2 SVGEGT come from the germline V gene. V lost 2 bases and J lost 7; bases outside the gene matches: 8. The CDR3 sequence is CASSYVSTGGSNSPLHF. The CDR3 region has the DNA TGTGCCAGCAGTTACGTATCGACAGGGGGCTCGAATTCACCCCTCCACTTT.

The chain joins TRBV6-5 to TRBJ1-2; perhaps TRBD1 as D (6 bases). The germline gives CDR1 MNHEY, CDR2 SVGAGI. CDR3 length: 14 residues. V was pared by 7 bases and J by 1 base, with 13 bases between. In DNA form, the CDR3 reads TGTGCCAGCAATCGGGCAGGGGATAACTATGGCTACACCTTC. It yields the protein CASNRAGDNYGYTF.

This clone was seen once. The chain links TRBV19 to TRBJ1-1, with D maybe TRBD1 (6 bases). Trimming cost V 5 bases and J 2 bases, with 12 bases left between them. CDR3 length equals 14 residues. Looked up from germline, CDR1 is LNHDA and CDR2 is SQIVND (reference sequence). CDR3 DNA sequence: TGTGCCAGTAGTGAGAGGGGGTCCAACACTGAAGCTTTCTTT. This sequence encodes CASSERGSNTEAFF. Full variable domain (remainder filled in from reference TRBV19 and TRBJ1-1): DGGITQSPKYLFRKEGQNVTLSCEQNLNHDAMYWYRQDPGQGLRLIYYSQIVNDFQKGDIAEGYSVSREKKESFPLTVTSAQKNPTAFYLCASSERGSNTEAFFGQGTRLTVV.

The CDR3 bases are TGTGCCAGCTCACCACCGTTGACTAGCGGGGGCGGGACCCAGTACTTC. Its protein product is CASSPPLTSGGGTQYF. V is TRBV18 and J is TRBJ2-5; 12 positions match TRBD2. The CDR3 length is 16 residues. Germline V lookup: CDR1 KGHSH, CDR2 LQKENI. Trimming removed 0 bases from V and 7 bases from J; junction bases left unmatched: 6.

This clone showed up just once. The chain couples TRBV11-1 to TRBJ2-1; D is possibly TRBD1 (6 bases). In germline, CDR1 is SGHAT, CDR2 FQDESV (reference sequence). Trimming stripped 8 bases from V and 9 bases from J, with 23 bases between. The CDR3 spans 15 residues. The CDR3 is CASSLYRASNGEQFF. The CDR3 DNA reads as TGTGCCAGCTCCCTTTACAGGGCATCAAATGGTGAGCAGTTCTTC.

This chain connects TRBV3-1 (or the pseudogene TRBV3-2) to TRBJ2-5; 13 nucleotides agree with TRBD2. Trimming took 4 bases from V and 3 from J; bases not matched to a gene: 2. Per the germline V gene, CDR1 is LGHDT and CDR2 is YNNKEL (reference sequence). This CDR3 spans 15 amino acids. The CDR3 nucleotides read TGTGCCAGCAGCCTCGGGACTAGCGGGGAAGAGACCCAGTACTTC. Its translation: CASSLGTSGEETQYF.

The chain is built from TRBV6-2 or TRBV6-3 and TRBJ1-2, with TRBD1 matching over 7 bases. Trimming cost V 6 bases and J 5 bases; bases outside gene matches: 12. CDR1 is MNHEY and CDR2 is SVGEGT in the germline V gene. The CDR3 covers 15 residues. CDR3 amino acids: CASSPVNRGWYGYTF. The CDR3 coding sequence is TGTGCCAGCAGCCCCGTGAACAGGGGATGGTATGGCTACACCTTC.

The chain carries TRBV18 and TRBJ1-1; D is unclear. In germline, CDR1 is KGHSH, CDR2 LQKENI. V was pared by 0 bases and J by 0 bases, with 8 bases between. The CDR3 runs to 15 residues. CDR3 loop: CASSPPPDLNTEAFF. DNA of the CDR3: TGTGCCAGCTCACCACCCCCAGATTTGAACACTGAAGCTTTCTTT.

This clone was seen more than once but under ten times. The chain is built from TRBV19 and TRBJ1-5; TRBD1 aligns across 7 bases. The CDR3 has 16 residues. CDR1 and CDR2 from the germline V gene are LNHDA and SQIVND (reference sequence). Trimming took 4 bases from V and 2 from J; bases not matched to a gene: 8. The CDR3, as DNA: TGTGCCAGTAGTAGGTTTCAGGGGGGTGGCAATCAGCCCCAGCATTTT. Translation gives CASSRFQGGGNQPQHF. The full variable domain, its missing parts supplied by reference TRBV19 and TRBJ1-5, is DGGITQSPKYLFRKEGQNVTLSCEQNLNHDAMYWYRQDPGQGLRLIYYSQIVNDFQKGDIAEGYSVSREKKESFPLTVTSAQKNPTAFYLCASSRFQGGGNQPQHFGDGTRLSIL.

The chain links TRBV6-5 to TRBJ1-2; 7 bases line up with TRBD1. Germline CDR1 reads MNHEY; CDR2 reads SVGAGI. V shed 10 bases and J 7 bases; nucleotides not matched to a gene: 9. There are 12 residues in the CDR3. The CDR3 sequence is CAIRRGQGGYTF. DNA for the CDR3: TGTGCCATAAGGAGGGGGCAGGGTGGCTACACCTTC.

This clone appeared once. The chain combines TRBV5-6 with TRBJ1-6; D not resolved. Between the trimmed V and J ends, which lost 5 bases and 10 bases, there was a span of 13 bases. Germline CDR1 is SGHDT and CDR2 is YYEEEE. The CDR3 is 13 residues long. The CDR3 region is CASSTSRRSPLHF. In nucleotides, the CDR3 is TGTGCCAGCAGTACCTCCCGGCGGTCACCCCTCCACTTT. Drawing the rest from reference TRBV5-6 and TRBJ1-6, the complete variable domain is DAGVTQSPTHLIKTRGQQVTLRCSPKSGHDTVSWYQQALGQGPQFIFQYYEEEERQRGNFPDRFSGHQFPNYSSELNVNALLLGDSALYLCASSTSRRSPLHFGNGTRLTVT.

V gene TRBV7-9 combines with J gene TRBJ2-7; TRBD2 matches at 14 bases. With V trimmed by 3 bases and J by 6 bases, 10 bases remained unmatched. The CDR3 runs 17 residues. The germline V gene has CDR1 SEHNR and CDR2 FQNEAQ (reference sequence). The CDR3 protein is CASSLGLAGAFSGEQYF. DNA for the CDR3: TGTGCCAGCAGCTTGGGACTAGCGGGGGCTTTCTCAGGCGAGCAGTACTTC.

The chain links TRBV5-1 to TRBJ1-1; D possibly corresponds to TRBD1 (5 bases). The CDR3 loop spans 15 amino acids. In germline, CDR1 is SGHRS, CDR2 YFSETQ. V was shortened by 5 bases and J by 1 base, with 15 bases between the two germline ends. This chain's CDR3 is CASSPVGGKNTEAFF. CDR3 DNA sequence: TGCGCCAGCAGTCCGGTGGGGGGGAAGAACACTGAAGCTTTCTTT. Complete variable domain (other parts from reference TRBV5-1 and TRBJ1-1): KAGVTQTPRYLIKTRGQQVTLSCSPISGHRSVSWYQQTPGQGLQFLFEYFSETQRNKGNFPGRFSGRQFSNSRSEMNVSTLELGDSALYLCASSPVGGKNTEAFFGQGTRLTVV.

This clone was detected only once. The CDR3 nucleotides are TGTGCCAGCAGCCAAGGGACAGAAGAGACCCAGTACTTC. Protein: CASSQGTEETQYF. This chain connects TRBV3-1 (or the pseudogene TRBV3-2) to TRBJ2-5; weak D call: TRBD1 (6 bases). V was cut by 1 base and J by 3 bases, with 6 bases left in between. This CDR3 is 13 amino acids long. Germline V lookup: CDR1 LGHDT, CDR2 YNNKEL (reference sequence).

The chain couples TRBV3-1 (or the pseudogene TRBV3-2) to TRBJ2-5, with TRBD2 identical over 15 bases. After removal of 1 base from V and 1 base from J, the junction contained 10 bases not matched to a gene. The CDR3 runs 20 residues. Germline V lookup: CDR1 LGHDT, CDR2 YNNKEL (reference sequence). The CDR3 nucleotides read TGTGCCAGCAGCCAAGGCTTAAGGACTAGCGGGGGGGTCACCCAAGAGACCCAGTACTTC. Protein sequence: CASSQGLRTSGGVTQETQYF.

The chain combines TRBV6-5 with TRBJ2-7, with D unresolved. With 3 bases removed from V and 7 bases from J, the gap between germline ends came to 13 bases. Germline values: CDR1 MNHEY, CDR2 SVGAGI. The CDR3 consists of 13 residues. In DNA form, the CDR3 reads TGTGCCAGCAGTTATGAGTACAGTCGGGAGCAGTACTTC. Translation: CASSYEYSREQYF.